What follows are 16 T cell receptor beta chains derived from one specimen sequenced in a study of blood T cell repertoires in COVID-19. Using immunoSEQ multiplex PCR, the repertoire was profiled, and TCRdb retains in-frame clones only, with some absent. The table shows under 300,000 clones, with 80% to 90% occurring only once. The sequenced material came from peripheral blood. These receptors came from a woman aged 40 to 55 who had recovered from COVID-19.

The rearrangement uses TRBV19 and TRBJ1-2; a possible D gene is TRBD1 (5 bases). V was shortened by 4 bases and J by 4 bases, with 10 bases between the two germline ends. The CDR3 totals 13 residues. Looked up from germline, CDR1 is LNHDA and CDR2 is SQIVND (reference sequence). CDR3 region: CASSTGQLYGYTF. The CDR3 DNA reads TGTGCCAGTAGTACCGGACAACTCTATGGCTACACCTTC. The full variable domain, rest sourced from reference TRBV19 and TRBJ1-2, is DGGITQSPKYLFRKEGQNVTLSCEQNLNHDAMYWYRQDPGQGLRLIYYSQIVNDFQKGDIAEGYSVSREKKESFPLTVTSAQKNPTAFYLCASSTGQLYGYTFGSGTRLTVV.

The chain links TRBV18 to TRBJ2-5; D perhaps matches TRBD1 (5 bases). V was trimmed by 2 bases and J by 2 bases, leaving 9 bases between them. Germline lookup yields CDR1 KGHSH and CDR2 LQKENI. CDR3 length: 14 residues. In DNA form, the CDR3 reads TGTGCCAGCTCACCAGGACAAGCTCAAGAGACCCAGTACTTC. Protein: CASSPGQAQETQYF.

The chain links TRBV19 to TRBJ1-4; D gene uncertain. CDR1 LNHDA and CDR2 SQIVND come from the germline V gene (reference sequence). Trimming pared 2 bases from V and 8 bases from J, leaving 9 bases between. The CDR3 spans 13 residues. CDR3 protein: CASSIIPEEKLFF. CDR3 DNA: TGTGCCAGTAGTATAATCCCGGAGGAAAAACTGTTTTTT.

The genes are TRBV19 and TRBJ1-4; no reliable D call. V lost 3 bases, J lost 1 base, and 15 bases lay in between. Germline assignment: CDR1 LNHDA and CDR2 SQIVND (reference sequence). This CDR3 contains 17 residues. The CDR3: CASSIVRVMGTNEKLFF. The CDR3 DNA reads TGTGCCAGTAGTATTGTTCGGGTAATGGGAACTAATGAAAAACTGTTTTTT.

This clone has a handful of counts. The chain carries TRBV29-1 and TRBJ1-2; D unclear. The V end was cut by 7 bases, the J end by 8 bases, with 17 bases between. The germline CDR1 and CDR2 sequences are SQVTM and ANQGSEA. This CDR3 has 12 amino acids. The chain's CDR3 is CSGSSSSLGYTF. The DNA for the CDR3 is TGCAGCGGCTCGTCGAGTAGCTTGGGCTACACCTTC.

J is TRBJ2-1 and V is TRBV7-9; tentative D call: TRBD1 (6 bases). The germline V gene has CDR1 SEHNR and CDR2 FQNEAQ (reference sequence). The CDR3 has 17 residues. V lost 5 bases and J 4 bases, leaving 21 bases between the germline ends. The CDR3, as DNA: TGTGCCAGCAGCGCAGTGACAGGCCCGATGGAATACAATGAGCAGTTCTTC. It codes for CASSAVTGPMEYNEQFF.

This clone was seen a few times. V is TRBV18 and J is TRBJ1-1; 7 nucleotides line up with TRBD1. The CDR3 covers 14 residues. The germline V gene has CDR1 KGHSH and CDR2 LQKENI. Germline trimming cut 4 bases from V and 4 bases from J; bases unmatched to any gene: 6. Here the CDR3 reads CASSLTGDGTEAFF. The CDR3 DNA follows: TGTGCCAGCTCACTCACAGGGGACGGCACTGAAGCTTTCTTT.

The CDR3 spells CASSPGTRGLAGNSYEQYF. The CDR3 nucleotides read TGCGCCAGCAGCCCCGGAACCCGCGGACTAGCGGGGAATTCCTACGAGCAGTACTTC. The genes are TRBV4-3 and TRBJ2-7; the match to TRBD2 covers 12 bases. Germline V gene data show CDR1 as LGHNA and CDR2 as YSLEER. V shed 4 bases, J shed 1 base, and the junction held 14 bases outside the gene matches. This CDR3 spans 19 amino acids.

The count of this clone is one. This chain joins TRBV28 and TRBJ1-1; TRBD1 matches at 12 bases. V trimming: 3 bases; J trimming: 5 bases; junction bases outside the gene matches: 7. The CDR3 has 16 residues. Germline V gene sequence: CDR1 MDHEN, CDR2 SYDVKM. CDR3 in amino acids: CASSLMGQGARTEAFF. In nucleotides, the CDR3 is TGTGCCAGCAGTTTGATGGGACAGGGGGCGCGGACTGAAGCTTTCTTT.

The table lists this clone with a few counts. The genes are TRBV18 and TRBJ2-5; no firm D call. Germline-derived CDR1 and CDR2 are KGHSH and LQKENI. This CDR3 has 13 amino acids. V lost 1 base and J lost 4, with 7 bases in between. The CDR3 DNA follows: TGTGCCAGCTCACCACTGGTAGCAGAGACCCAGTACTTC. Its translation: CASSPLVAETQYF.

This chain connects TRBV2 to TRBJ2-7, with 11 bases lining up with TRBD1. The CDR3 spans 13 residues. Germline V CDR1 and CDR2: SNHLY, FYNNEI. The CDR3 DNA follows: TGTGCGGGACAGGGACAGGGGGACTACGAGCAGTACTTC. Protein sequence: CAGQGQGDYEQYF.

The chain is built from TRBV7-3 and TRBJ1-5; no definite D call. This CDR3 contains 13 residues. The V and J ends lost 6 bases and 7 bases respectively, with 13 bases between them. The germline gives CDR1 SGHTA, CDR2 FQGTGA. In DNA form, the CDR3 reads TGTGCCAGCAGTCTAGAGGTACACCAGCCCCAGCATTTT. Translation: CASSLEVHQPQHF.

The table lists this clone with a few counts. This chain joins TRBV19 and TRBJ2-3, with 8 bases identical to TRBD2. The CDR3 covers 18 residues. Trimming cost V 0 bases and J 0 bases; bases outside gene matches: 8. The germline V gene encodes CDR1 LNHDA and CDR2 SQIVND (reference sequence). The CDR3 region has the DNA TGTGCCAGTAGTATAGATCCAGCGGGGGATCCTAGCACAGATACGCAGTATTTT. Translated, it gives CASSIDPAGDPSTDTQYF.

CDR3 DNA: TGTGCCTGGAGCGCACGGACTGAAGCTTTCTTT. Translating it yields CAWSARTEAFF. The gene calls are TRBV30 and TRBJ1-1; D is ambiguous. This CDR3 has 11 amino acids. The V gene's germline CDR1 is GTSNPN and CDR2 SVGIG (reference sequence). V lost 3 bases and J lost 5, with 7 bases in between.

The V gene is TRBV29-1, the J gene TRBJ1-1, with TRBD1 matching over 9 bases. Germline V lookup: CDR1 SQVTM, CDR2 ANQGSEA. V dropped 4 bases and J dropped 3; count of bases not matched to a gene: 6. The CDR3 runs to 14 residues. CDR3 bases: TGCAGCGTTGCCGACGGGACAGGGTACACTGAAGCTTTCTTT. Encoded protein: CSVADGTGYTEAFF.

The genes are TRBV7-3 and TRBJ2-3, with D perhaps matching TRBD1 (5 bases). The CDR3 spans 14 residues. Germline values: CDR1 SGHTA, CDR2 FQGTGA. V was pared by 3 bases and J by 4 bases, with 11 bases between. The DNA of the CDR3 is TGTGCCAGCAGCTTGGGGCCCAACGCAGATACGCAGTATTTT. It specifies CASSLGPNADTQYF.